This TCR beta chain was retrieved from a study of T-cell reconstitution after alpha-beta-depleted transplantation in children. General study results and limits: Several hundred expanded graft clones reportedly supplied alpha-beta T cells about two months after transplant. Among T cells one year after transplant, newly produced cells accounted for most counts and diversity.

It was with unique molecular identifiers that the TCRbeta library was prepared. TCRdb used MiXCR to reprocess the PCR reads, holding one entry per CDR3 protein. This table has approximately 500,000 distinct CDR3 sequences, 8% to 11% appearing once. This clonotype was observed many times. Its specificity is unknown. CDR3 length: 15 residues. Looked up from germline, CDR1 is WNHNN and CDR2 is SYGVQD (reference sequence). The junction had 9 bases not matched to a gene; V was cut back by 6 bases and J by 7 bases. The sample consisted of PBMCs, taken before TCRalphabeta/CD19-depleted stem cell transplant. The origin of this receptor is a child aged 2 to 15 with inherited bone marrow failure, due to receive a stem cell transplant. The J gene is TRBJ2-1, the V gene TRBV10-1; 10 bases line up with TRBD2. The CDR3 region has the DNA TGCGCCAGCAGCCCCGGACTAGCGGCAGGGAATGAGCAGTTCTTC. Its translation is CASSPGLAAGNEQFF.